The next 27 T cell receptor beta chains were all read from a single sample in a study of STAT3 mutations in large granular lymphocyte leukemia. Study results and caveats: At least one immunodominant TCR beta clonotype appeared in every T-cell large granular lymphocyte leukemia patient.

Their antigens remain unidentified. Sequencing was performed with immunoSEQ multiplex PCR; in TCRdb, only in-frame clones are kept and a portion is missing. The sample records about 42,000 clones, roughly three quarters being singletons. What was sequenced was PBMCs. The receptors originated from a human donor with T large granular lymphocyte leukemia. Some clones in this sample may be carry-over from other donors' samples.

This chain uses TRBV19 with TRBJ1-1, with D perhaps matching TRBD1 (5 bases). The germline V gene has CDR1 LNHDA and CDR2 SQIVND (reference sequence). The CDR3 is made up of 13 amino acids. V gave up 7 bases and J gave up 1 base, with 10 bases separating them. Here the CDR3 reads CASNDRRNTEAFF. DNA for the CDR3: TGTGCCAGTAATGACAGACGGAACACTGAAGCTTTCTTT.

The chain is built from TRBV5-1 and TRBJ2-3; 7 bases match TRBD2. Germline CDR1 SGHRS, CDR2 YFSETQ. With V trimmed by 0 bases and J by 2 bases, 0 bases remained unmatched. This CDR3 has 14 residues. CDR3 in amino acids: CASSLGDYTDTQYF. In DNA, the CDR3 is TGCGCCAGCAGCTTGGGGGACTACACAGATACGCAGTATTTT.

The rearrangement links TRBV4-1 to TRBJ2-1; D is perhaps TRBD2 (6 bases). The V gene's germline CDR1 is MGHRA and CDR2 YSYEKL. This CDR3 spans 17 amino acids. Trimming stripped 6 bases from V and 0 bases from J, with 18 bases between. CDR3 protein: CASSTLGLQSSYNEQFF. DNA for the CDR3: TGCGCCAGCAGTACCCTGGGACTCCAGAGCTCCTACAATGAGCAGTTCTTC.

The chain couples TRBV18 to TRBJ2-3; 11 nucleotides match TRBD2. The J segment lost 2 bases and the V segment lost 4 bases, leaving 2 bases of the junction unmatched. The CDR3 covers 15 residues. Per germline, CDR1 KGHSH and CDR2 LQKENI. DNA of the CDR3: TGTGCCAGCTCACAGACTAGCGGGGACACAGATACGCAGTATTTT. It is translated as CASSQTSGDTDTQYF.

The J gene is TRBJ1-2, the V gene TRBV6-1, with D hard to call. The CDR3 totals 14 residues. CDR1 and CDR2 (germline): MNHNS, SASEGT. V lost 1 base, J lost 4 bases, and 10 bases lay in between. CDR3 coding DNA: TGTGCCAGCAGTGAAGGGGAGCGGGCCTATGGCTACACCTTC. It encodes CASSEGERAYGYTF.

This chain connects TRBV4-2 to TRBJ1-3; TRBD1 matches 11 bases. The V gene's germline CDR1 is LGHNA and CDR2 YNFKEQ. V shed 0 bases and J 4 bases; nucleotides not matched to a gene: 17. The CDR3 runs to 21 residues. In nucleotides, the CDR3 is TGTGCCAGCAGCCAAGAGGTCCTGGACAGGGGGCGATTGAGTTCGGGAAACACCATATATTTT. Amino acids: CASSQEVLDRGRLSSGNTIYF.

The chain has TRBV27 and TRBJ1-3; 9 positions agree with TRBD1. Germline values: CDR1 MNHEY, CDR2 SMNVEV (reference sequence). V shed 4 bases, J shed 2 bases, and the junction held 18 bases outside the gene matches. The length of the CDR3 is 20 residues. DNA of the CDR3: TGTGCCAGCAGTTCGAACAGGGGGCTTAGGCCCGATACTCCTGGAAACACCATATATTTT. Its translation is CASSSNRGLRPDTPGNTIYF.

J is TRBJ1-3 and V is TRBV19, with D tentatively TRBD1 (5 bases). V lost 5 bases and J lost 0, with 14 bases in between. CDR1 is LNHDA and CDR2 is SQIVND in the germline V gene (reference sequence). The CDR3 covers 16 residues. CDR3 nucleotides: TGTGCCAGTAGTGCGAAGGGGACCTTCTCTGGAAACACCATATATTTT. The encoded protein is CASSAKGTFSGNTIYF.

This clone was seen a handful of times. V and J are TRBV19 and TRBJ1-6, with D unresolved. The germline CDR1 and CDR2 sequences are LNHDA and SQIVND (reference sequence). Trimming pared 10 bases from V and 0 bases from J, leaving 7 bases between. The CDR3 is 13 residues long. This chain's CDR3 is CATESSYNSPLHF. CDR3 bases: TGTGCCACTGAGAGCTCCTATAATTCACCCCTCCACTTT.

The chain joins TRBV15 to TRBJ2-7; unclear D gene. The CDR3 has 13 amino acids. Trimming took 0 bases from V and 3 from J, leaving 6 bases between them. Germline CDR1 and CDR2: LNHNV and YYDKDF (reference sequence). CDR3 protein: CATSREVGYEQYF. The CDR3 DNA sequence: TGTGCCACCAGCAGAGAGGTAGGCTACGAGCAGTACTTC.

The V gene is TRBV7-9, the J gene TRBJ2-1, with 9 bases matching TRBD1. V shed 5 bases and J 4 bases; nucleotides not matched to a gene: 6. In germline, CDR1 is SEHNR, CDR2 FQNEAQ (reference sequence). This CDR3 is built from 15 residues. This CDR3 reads CASSLGQGMYNEQFF. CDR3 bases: TGTGCCAGCAGCCTAGGACAGGGGATGTACAATGAGCAGTTCTTC.

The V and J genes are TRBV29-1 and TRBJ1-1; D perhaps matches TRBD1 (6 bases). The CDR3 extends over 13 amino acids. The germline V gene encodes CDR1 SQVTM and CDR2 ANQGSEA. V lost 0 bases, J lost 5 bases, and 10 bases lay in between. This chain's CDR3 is CSVEEGGNTEAFF. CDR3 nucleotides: TGCAGCGTTGAAGAAGGGGGAAATACTGAAGCTTTCTTT. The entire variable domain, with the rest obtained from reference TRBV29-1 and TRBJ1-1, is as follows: SAVISQKPSRDICQRGTSLTIQCQVDSQVTMMFWYRQQPGQSLTLIATANQGSEATYESGFVIDKFPISRPNLTFSTLTVSNMSPEDSSIYLCSVEEGGNTEAFFGQGTRLTVV.

The CDR3 nucleotides are TGTGCCAGCAGCTTTGGGGGGAACACTGAAGCTTTCTTT. Its protein product is CASSFGGNTEAFF. This chain uses TRBV7-9 with TRBJ1-1; TRBD1 is a possible D gene (5 bases). This CDR3 has 13 amino acids. The V end lost 3 bases, the J end lost 1 base, and 6 bases lay between the germline ends. In germline, CDR1 is SEHNR, CDR2 FQNEAQ (reference sequence).

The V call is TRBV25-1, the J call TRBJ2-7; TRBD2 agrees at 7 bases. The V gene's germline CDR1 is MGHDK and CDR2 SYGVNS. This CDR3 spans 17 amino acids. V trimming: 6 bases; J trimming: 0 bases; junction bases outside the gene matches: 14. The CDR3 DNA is TGTGCCAGCAGCCTCCCCGGGGGGAAGGGCAGCTCCTACGAGCAGTACGTC. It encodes CASSLPGGKGSSYEQYV.

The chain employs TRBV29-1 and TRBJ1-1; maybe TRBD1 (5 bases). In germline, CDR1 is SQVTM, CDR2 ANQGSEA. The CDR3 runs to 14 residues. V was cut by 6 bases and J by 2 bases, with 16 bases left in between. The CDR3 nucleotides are TGCAGCGTAGTTAAACAGGCCCCAAACACTGAAGCTTTCTTT. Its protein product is CSVVKQAPNTEAFF.

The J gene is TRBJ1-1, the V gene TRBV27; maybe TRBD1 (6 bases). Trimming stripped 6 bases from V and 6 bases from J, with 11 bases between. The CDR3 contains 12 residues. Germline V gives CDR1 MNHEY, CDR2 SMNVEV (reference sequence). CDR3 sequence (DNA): TGTGCCAGCAGCTCCACAGGGTCTGAAGCTTTCTTT. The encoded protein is CASSSTGSEAFF.

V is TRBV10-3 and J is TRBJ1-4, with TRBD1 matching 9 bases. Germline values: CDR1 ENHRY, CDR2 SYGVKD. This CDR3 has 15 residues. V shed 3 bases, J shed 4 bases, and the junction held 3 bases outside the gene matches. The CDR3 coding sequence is TGTGCCATCAGTGACACGACAGGGGGTAATGAAAAACTGTTTTTT. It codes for CAISDTTGGNEKLFF.

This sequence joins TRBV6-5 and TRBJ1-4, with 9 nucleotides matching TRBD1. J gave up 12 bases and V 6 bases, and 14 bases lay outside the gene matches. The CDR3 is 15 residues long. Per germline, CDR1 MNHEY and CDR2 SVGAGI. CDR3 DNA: TGTGCCAGCAGACTAGGACAGGGGAATAATGAGCAACTGTTTTTT. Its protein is CASRLGQGNNEQLFF.

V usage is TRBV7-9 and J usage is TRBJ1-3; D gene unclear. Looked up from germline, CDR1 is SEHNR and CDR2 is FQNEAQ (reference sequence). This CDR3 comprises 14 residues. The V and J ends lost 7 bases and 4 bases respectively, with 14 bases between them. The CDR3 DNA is TGTGCCAGCACGGGTGGGCAGGCGGGAAACACCATATATTTT. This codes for CASTGGQAGNTIYF.

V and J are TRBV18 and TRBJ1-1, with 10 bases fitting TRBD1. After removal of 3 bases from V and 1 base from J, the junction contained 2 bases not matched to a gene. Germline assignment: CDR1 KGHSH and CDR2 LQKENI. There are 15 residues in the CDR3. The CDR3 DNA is TGTGCCAGCTCACCGGGACAGGGGACGAACACTGAAGCTTTCTTT. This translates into CASSPGQGTNTEAFF.

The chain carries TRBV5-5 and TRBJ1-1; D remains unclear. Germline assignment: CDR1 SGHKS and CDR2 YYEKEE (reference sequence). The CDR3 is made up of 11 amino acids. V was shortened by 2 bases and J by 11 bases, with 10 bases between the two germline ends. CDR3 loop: CASSFGVQAFF. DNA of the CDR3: TGTGCCAGCAGCTTCGGGGTTCAGGCTTTCTTT.

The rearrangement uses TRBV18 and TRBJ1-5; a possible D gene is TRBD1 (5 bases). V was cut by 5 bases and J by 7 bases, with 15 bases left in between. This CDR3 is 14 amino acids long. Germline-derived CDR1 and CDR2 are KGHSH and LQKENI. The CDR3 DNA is TGTGCCAGCTCATCGGACCCGCGGGGCCAGCCCCAGCATTTT. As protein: CASSSDPRGQPQHF. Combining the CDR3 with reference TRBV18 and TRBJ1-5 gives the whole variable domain NAGVMQNPRHLVRRRGQEARLRCSPMKGHSHVYWYRQLPEEGLKFMVYLQKENIIDESGMPKERFSAEFPKEGPSILRIQQVVRGDSAAYFCASSSDPRGQPQHFGDGTRLSIL.

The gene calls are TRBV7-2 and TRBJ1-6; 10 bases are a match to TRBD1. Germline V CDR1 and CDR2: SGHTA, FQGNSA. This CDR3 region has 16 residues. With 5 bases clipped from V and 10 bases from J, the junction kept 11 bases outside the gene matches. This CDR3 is CASSVEGQGVRSPLHF. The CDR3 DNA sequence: TGTGCCAGCAGCGTCGAAGGACAGGGGGTGAGATCACCCCTCCACTTT.

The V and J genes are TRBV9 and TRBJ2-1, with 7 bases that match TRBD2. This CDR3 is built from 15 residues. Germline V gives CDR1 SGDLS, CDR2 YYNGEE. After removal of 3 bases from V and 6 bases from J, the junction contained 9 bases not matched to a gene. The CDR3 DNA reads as TGTGCCAGCAGCGGAACTAGCGCTAAGGGCAATGAGCAGTTCTTC. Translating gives CASSGTSAKGNEQFF.

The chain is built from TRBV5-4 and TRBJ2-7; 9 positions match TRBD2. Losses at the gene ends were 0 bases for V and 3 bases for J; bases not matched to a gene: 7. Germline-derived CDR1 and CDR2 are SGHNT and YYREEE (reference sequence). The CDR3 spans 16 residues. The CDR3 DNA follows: TGTGCCAGCAGCTTGGAGCTAGCGGGGATCCACTACGAGCAGTACTTC. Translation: CASSLELAGIHYEQYF.

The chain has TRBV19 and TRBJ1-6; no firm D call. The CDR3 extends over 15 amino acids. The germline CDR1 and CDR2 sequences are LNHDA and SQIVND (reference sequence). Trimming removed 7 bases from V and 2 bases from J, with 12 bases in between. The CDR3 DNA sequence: TGTGCCAGTACCGCGGGTGGCACCTATAATTCACCCCTCCACTTT. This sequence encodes CASTAGGTYNSPLHF.

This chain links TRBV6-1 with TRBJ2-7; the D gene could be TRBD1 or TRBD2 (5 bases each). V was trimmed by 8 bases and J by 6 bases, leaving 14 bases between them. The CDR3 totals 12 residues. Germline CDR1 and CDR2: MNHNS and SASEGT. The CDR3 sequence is CASEGWSGEQYF. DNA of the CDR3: TGTGCCAGCGAGGGGTGGAGTGGCGAGCAGTACTTC.